These T cell receptor beta chains were read from a single sample in a study of T cell repertoires in cytomegalovirus infection. TCRdb reprocessed the reads with MiXCR, giving one entry per CDR3 protein. The sample holds some 350,000 distinct CDR3 sequences, roughly 29% seen once. Their recognized antigens are unknown. Here the sequenced sample was cultured PBMCs, taken from culture after CMV antigen stimulation. These receptor sequences come from a human donor in good health (CMV status not recorded). Some clones in this sample may be carry-over from other donors' samples. The CDR3 runs from the conserved cysteine through the conserved F or W.

CATSRDLEAYEQYF	TRBV15
CASRRTSGSGSYEQYF	TRBV6-1
CASRYGGYEQYF	TRBV2
CASSFYLQGPNTEAFF	TRBV19
CASSSGPIKTPLHF	TRBV7-8
CASSKTGDPETQYF	TRBV10-2
CASSSFNGGNTEAFF	TRBV12-3/TRBV12-4
CASSLRLAGVKDTQYF	TRBV7-3
CASSQEFLRQKNEKLFF	TRBV4-2
CASSQQTVNTEAFF	TRBV4-2
CASSSPTGAYEQYF	TRBV6-5
CASSSPGGRGTLHF	TRBV7-9
CSARDDRTNYGYTF	TRBV20-1
CASSQETMELFF	TRBV3-1
CASTGGVAENTIYF	TRBV12-3/TRBV12-4
CASSPPTGGSGNTIYF	TRBV9
CASSRNPGQQNSPLHF	TRBV14
CASSLGGNGNQPQHF	TRBV7-3
CSVDLAAGYGYTF	TRBV29-1
CASTGDVEQFF	TRBV12-3/TRBV12-4
CASSIRRGPTYGYTF	TRBV19
CASSYSLNPNTEAFF	TRBV6-5
CSAFLDRGRTDTQYF	TRBV20-1
CASSLQDRSYGYTF	TRBV7-8
CASSPRDRIGGEQYF	TRBV18
CATSRVGTSGGISTDTQYF	TRBV15
CASHSRRSDEQFF	TRBV7-2
CASSTPTSGGGETQYF	TRBV5-4
CASSSMSGKMDTQYF	TRBV28
CASSYGGETQYF	TRBV6-1
CASDRGASYPGYSYTF	TRBV6-8
CASSKLAGDYNEQFF	TRBV19
CASKNRAAGNTIYF	TRBV19
CASSLTSGSYTLYEQYF	TRBV28
CASSLRAGVEDEQFF	TRBV7-7
CASSPGTSGTRYF	TRBV12-3/TRBV12-4